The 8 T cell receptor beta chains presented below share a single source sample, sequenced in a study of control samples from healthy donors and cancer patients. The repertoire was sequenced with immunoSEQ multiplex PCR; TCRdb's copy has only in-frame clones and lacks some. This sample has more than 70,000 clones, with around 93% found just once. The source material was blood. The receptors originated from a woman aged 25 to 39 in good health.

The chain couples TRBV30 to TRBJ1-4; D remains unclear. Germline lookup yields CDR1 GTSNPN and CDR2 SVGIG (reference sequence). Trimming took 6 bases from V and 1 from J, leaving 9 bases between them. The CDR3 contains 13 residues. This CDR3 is CACGRGTNEKLFF. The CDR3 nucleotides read TGTGCCTGCGGTCGGGGAACTAATGAAAAACTGTTTTTT.

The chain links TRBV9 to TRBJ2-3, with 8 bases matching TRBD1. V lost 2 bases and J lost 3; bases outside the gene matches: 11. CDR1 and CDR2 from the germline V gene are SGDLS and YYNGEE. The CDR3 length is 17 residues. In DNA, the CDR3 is TGTGCCAGCAGCGTGTCCGGTGGACAGGGTATAACAGATACGCAGTATTTT. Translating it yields CASSVSGGQGITDTQYF.

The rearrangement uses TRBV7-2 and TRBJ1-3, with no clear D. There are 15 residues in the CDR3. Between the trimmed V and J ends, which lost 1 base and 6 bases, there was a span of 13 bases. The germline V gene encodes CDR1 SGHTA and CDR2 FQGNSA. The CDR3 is CASSLDAGAENTIYF. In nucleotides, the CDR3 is TGTGCCAGCAGCTTAGATGCGGGTGCGGAAAACACCATATATTTT.

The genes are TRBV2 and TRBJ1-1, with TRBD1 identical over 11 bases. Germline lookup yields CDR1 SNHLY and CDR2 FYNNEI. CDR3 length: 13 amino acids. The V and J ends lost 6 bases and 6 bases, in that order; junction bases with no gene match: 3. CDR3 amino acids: CASRGTGGPEAFF. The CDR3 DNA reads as TGTGCCAGCAGAGGGACAGGGGGTCCTGAAGCTTTCTTT.

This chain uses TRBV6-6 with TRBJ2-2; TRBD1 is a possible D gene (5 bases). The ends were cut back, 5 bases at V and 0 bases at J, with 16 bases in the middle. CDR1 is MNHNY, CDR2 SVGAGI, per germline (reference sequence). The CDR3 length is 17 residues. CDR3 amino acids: CASSPLGVGANTGELFF. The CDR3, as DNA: TGTGCCAGCAGTCCCCTTGGGGTAGGGGCGAACACCGGGGAGCTGTTTTTT.

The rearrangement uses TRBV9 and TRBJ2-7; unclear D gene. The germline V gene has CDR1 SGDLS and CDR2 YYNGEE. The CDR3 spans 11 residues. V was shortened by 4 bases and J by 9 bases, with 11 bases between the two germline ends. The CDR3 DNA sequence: TGTGCCAGCAGCTCCTCAGGTATGCAGTACTTC. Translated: CASSSSGMQYF.

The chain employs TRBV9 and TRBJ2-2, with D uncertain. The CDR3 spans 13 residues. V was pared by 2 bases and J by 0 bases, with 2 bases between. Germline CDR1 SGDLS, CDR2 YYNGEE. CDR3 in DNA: TGTGCCAGCAGCGTCCCGAACACCGGGGAGCTGTTTTTT. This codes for CASSVPNTGELFF.

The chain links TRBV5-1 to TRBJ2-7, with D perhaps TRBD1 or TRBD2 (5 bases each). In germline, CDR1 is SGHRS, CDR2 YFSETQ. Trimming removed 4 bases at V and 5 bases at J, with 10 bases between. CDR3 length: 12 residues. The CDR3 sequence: CASSRGVDEQYF. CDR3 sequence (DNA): TGCGCCAGCAGCAGGGGAGTGGACGAGCAGTACTTC.